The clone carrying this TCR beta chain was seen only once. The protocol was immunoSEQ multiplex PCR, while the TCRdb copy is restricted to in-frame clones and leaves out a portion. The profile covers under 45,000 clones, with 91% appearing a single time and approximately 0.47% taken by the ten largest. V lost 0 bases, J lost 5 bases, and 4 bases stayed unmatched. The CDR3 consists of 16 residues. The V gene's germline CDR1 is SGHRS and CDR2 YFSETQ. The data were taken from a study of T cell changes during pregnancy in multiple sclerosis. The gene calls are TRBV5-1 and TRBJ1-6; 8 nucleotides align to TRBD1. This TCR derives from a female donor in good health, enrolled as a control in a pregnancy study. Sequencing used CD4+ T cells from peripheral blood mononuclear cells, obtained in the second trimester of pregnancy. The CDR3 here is CASSLAQGANNSPLHF. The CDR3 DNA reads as TGCGCCAGCAGCTTGGCGCAGGGGGCTAATAATTCACCCCTCCACTTT.